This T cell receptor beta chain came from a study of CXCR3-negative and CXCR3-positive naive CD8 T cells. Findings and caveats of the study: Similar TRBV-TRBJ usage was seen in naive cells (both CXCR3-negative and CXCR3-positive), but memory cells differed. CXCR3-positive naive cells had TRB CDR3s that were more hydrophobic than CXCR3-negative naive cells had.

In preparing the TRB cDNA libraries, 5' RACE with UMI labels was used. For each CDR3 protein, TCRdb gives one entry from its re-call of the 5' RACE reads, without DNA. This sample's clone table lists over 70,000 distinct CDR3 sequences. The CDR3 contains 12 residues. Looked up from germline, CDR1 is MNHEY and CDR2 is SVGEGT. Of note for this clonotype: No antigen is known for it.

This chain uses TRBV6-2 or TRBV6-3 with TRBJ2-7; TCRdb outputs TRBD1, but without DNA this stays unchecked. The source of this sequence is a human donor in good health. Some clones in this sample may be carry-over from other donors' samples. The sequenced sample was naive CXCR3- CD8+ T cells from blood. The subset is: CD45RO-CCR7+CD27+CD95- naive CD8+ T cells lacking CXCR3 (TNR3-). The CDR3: CATQGYRYEQYF.